The source of this T cell receptor beta chain is a study of blood T cells in healthy people across ages. Background on the study: Template switching retrieved approximately one barcoded beta molecule for each two T cells.

Primed by a sample-barcoded 5' primer and a J-beta primer mix, a second PCR proceeded for about 6 to 12 cycles. Every sample gave at least 3 million paired-end reads containing CDR3. A single record per CDR3 protein comes from TCRdb applying MiXCR to the 5' RACE reads. The sample includes around 2 million distinct CDR3 sequences, about 39% seen only once; the top ten take about 23%. The germline V gene encodes CDR1 SGHVS and CDR2 FNYEAQ. The CDR3 has 16 amino acids. V shed 3 bases and J 0 bases; nucleotides not matched to a gene: 2. Healthy Russian Caucasian donors spanned ages roughly 6 to 100 years. The draw of peripheral blood yielded roughly 10 milliliters from each donor.

This chain uses TRBV7-6 with TRBJ2-3, with 11 bases fitting TRBD2. This TCR was sampled from a human donor in good health. Input material: blood. CDR3 sequence (DNA): TGTGCCAGCAGCTTTAGCGGGGGGGGGAGCACAGATACGCAGTATTTT. It is translated as CASSFSGGGSTDTQYF. The full variable domain, completed using reference TRBV7-6 and TRBJ2-3, is GAGVSQSPRYKVTKRGQDVALRCDPISGHVSLYWYRQALGQGPEFLTYFNYEAQQDKSGLPNDRFSAERPEGSISTLTIQRTEQRDSAMYRCASSFSGGGSTDTQYFGPGTRLTVL.